These 10 T cell receptor beta chains originate from one sample sequenced in a study of T cell responses to AZD1222 COVID-19 vaccine. Clones were sequenced by immunoSEQ multiplex PCR, and TCRdb holds only the in-frame ones, with some missing. The repertoire consists of tens of thousands of clones, with roughly 84% occurring once and the leading ten covering more than 20%. The source material was peripheral blood, sampled on day 0 of MenACWY control vaccination. These TCRs come from an adult in good health.

The gene calls are TRBV3-1 (or the pseudogene TRBV3-2) and TRBJ1-2, with a tentative D call TRBD1 (5 bases). This CDR3 region has 16 residues. V was clipped by 1 base and J by 2 bases, with 14 bases between them. Germline V gene data show CDR1 as LGHDT and CDR2 as YNNKEL (reference sequence). The CDR3 coding sequence is TGTGCCAGCAGCCAAGGAGGGGTTGTTAAAAACTATGGCTACACCTTC. It translates to CASSQGGVVKNYGYTF.

This sequence joins TRBV7-9 and TRBJ2-5, with a tentative D call TRBD2 (6 bases). CDR3 length: 14 amino acids. Germline assignment: CDR1 SEHNR and CDR2 FQNEAQ (reference sequence). V gave up 5 bases and J gave up 9 bases, with 19 bases separating them. The CDR3 region has the DNA TGTGCCAGCAGCCGAGCAGGGACTTACGAGTCCCAGTACTTC. It yields the protein CASSRAGTYESQYF.

This sequence joins TRBV18 and TRBJ2-2; 9 nucleotides align to TRBD2. CDR1 is KGHSH and CDR2 is LQKENI in the germline V gene. The trim removed 3 bases at V and 5 bases at J, leaving 7 bases unmatched. CDR3 length: 16 amino acids. CDR3 residues: CASSPLAGGETGELFF. DNA of the CDR3: TGTGCCAGCTCACCCCTCGCGGGGGGGGAGACCGGGGAGCTGTTTTTT.

The chain uses TRBV5-1 and TRBJ1-1; possible D gene TRBD1, 5 bases. The germline V gene encodes CDR1 SGHRS and CDR2 YFSETQ. Trimming cost V 2 bases and J 3 bases, with 11 bases left between them. This CDR3 has 14 residues. The DNA of the CDR3 is TGCGCCAGCAGCTTCCTATCGGGGGACACTGAAGCTTTCTTT. Translation: CASSFLSGDTEAFF.

There are a few counts of this clone. One junction end disagrees with the germline gene, perhaps due to a read error. The gene calls are TRBV14 and TRBJ1-2; D gene uncertain. The germline V gene encodes CDR1 SGHDN and CDR2 FVKESK. This CDR3 has 12 residues. The CDR3 DNA reads as TGTGCCAGCAGCCAAAAAATGGGTCTTGGGGTCTTC. It encodes CASSQKMGLGVF.

This clone came up once. The chain combines TRBV10-1 with TRBJ1-2, with D uncertain. This CDR3 comprises 16 residues. The V gene's germline CDR1 is WNHNN and CDR2 SYGVQD (reference sequence). Trimming shortened V by 0 bases and J by 4 bases, and 15 bases separated the two germline ends. The chain's CDR3 is CASSESANSSPYGYTF. The CDR3 DNA is TGCGCCAGCAGTGAGTCGGCGAACTCATCGCCCTATGGCTACACCTTC.

The rearrangement uses TRBV20-1 and TRBJ1-6; 7 bases align to TRBD1. The CDR3 covers 14 residues. V lost 3 bases and J lost 3; bases outside the gene matches: 2. Germline assignment: CDR1 DFQATT and CDR2 SNEGSKA (reference sequence). The CDR3 loop reads CSASTGDYNSPLHF. CDR3 bases: TGCAGTGCTAGTACAGGGGACTATAATTCACCCCTCCACTTT.

V gene TRBV19 combines with J gene TRBJ1-2; D not resolved. Germline V gives CDR1 LNHDA, CDR2 SQIVND (reference sequence). The CDR3 consists of 14 residues. V was trimmed by 0 bases and J by 5 bases, leaving 10 bases between them. CDR3 sequence reads: CASSIDHPPYGYTF. The CDR3 bases are TGTGCCAGTAGTATAGATCACCCCCCGTATGGCTACACCTTC.

The V gene is TRBV9, the J gene TRBJ1-1; D ambiguous. Germline V gene data show CDR1 as SGDLS and CDR2 as YYNGEE. CDR3 length equals 14 residues. V lost 3 bases, J lost 0 bases, and 9 bases lay in between. The CDR3 reads CASSGGLMNTEAFF. The CDR3 DNA is TGTGCCAGCAGCGGGGGTCTCATGAACACTGAAGCTTTCTTT.

The V gene is TRBV30, the J gene TRBJ1-6; D not resolved. This CDR3 spans 13 amino acids. V lost 2 bases to trimming and J lost 6 bases, with 8 bases between them. The germline V gene has CDR1 GTSNPN and CDR2 SVGIG (reference sequence). The CDR3, as DNA: TGTGCCTGGAGTCGGCAGATTAATTCACCCCTCCACTTT. Protein: CAWSRQINSPLHF. Full variable domain (remainder filled in from reference TRBV30 and TRBJ1-6): SQTIHQWPATLVQPVGSPLSLECTVEGTSNPNLYWYRQAAGRGLQLLFYSVGIGQISSEVPQNLSASRPQDRQFILSSKKLLLSDSGFYLCAWSRQINSPLHFGNGTRLTVT.